Listed below are T cell receptor beta chains from one sample, sequenced in a study of Graves' ophthalmopathy and Graves' hyperthyroidism. One entry per CDR3 protein, called by TCRdb with MiXCR from the multiplex PCR reads. This table holds roughly 480,000 distinct CDR3 sequences, over 13% found once. The sample consisted of blood. These receptor sequences come from a woman aged 30 to 39 with Graves' ophthalmopathy. CDR3s include the opening cysteine and the closing phenylalanine or tryptophan. A D gene is named only where the DNA matches it firmly. Clone size is given for some rows only: seen once, a few or many times, or a class if the clone is expanded.

J gene | clone size | V gene | D gene | CDR3 protein | CDR3 DNA
TRBJ2-5 | many | TRBV7-9 | . | CASSHDNSGETQYF | TGTGCCAGCAGTCACGACAACTCCGGAGAGACCCAGTACTTC
TRBJ1-5 | many | TRBV12-3/TRBV12-4 | TRBD1 | CASSAIGTGGLANQPQHF | TGTGCCAGCAGTGCCATCGGGACAGGGGGCCTAGCAAATCAGCCCCAGCATTTT
TRBJ2-6 | few | TRBV13 | . | CASSFGPSHSGANVLTF | TGTGCCAGCAGCTTCGGACCCTCTCACTCTGGGGCCAACGTCCTGACTTTC
TRBJ1-2 | many | TRBV20-1 | . | CSARKGGESGYTF | TGCAGTGCTAGGAAAGGGGGGGAGAGTGGCTACACCTTC
TRBJ1-1 | many | TRBV3-1 | . | CASSPGQLEAFF | TGTGCCAGCAGCCCTGGACAGCTTGAAGCTTTCTTT
TRBJ2-5 | many | TRBV11-2 | TRBD2 | CASSHTEGLAGGPWETQYF | TGTGCCAGCAGCCACACCGAGGGACTAGCGGGGGGGCCATGGGAGACCCAGTACTTC
TRBJ1-6 | many | TRBV7-7 | . | CASMKAVPLHF | TGTGCTAGCATGAAGGCTGTTCCCCTCCACTTT
TRBJ2-6 | many | TRBV29-1 | . | CSVDGGSGANVLTF | TGCAGCGTTGATGGCGGATCTGGGGCCAACGTCCTGACTTTC
TRBJ2-5 | . | TRBV29-1 | TRBD2 | CSVDGGDGETQYF | TGCAGCGTAGACGGGGGGGATGGTGAGACCCAGTACTTC
TRBJ2-5 | many | TRBV6-2/TRBV6-3 | . | CASVQDSGPGETQYF | TGTGCCAGCGTTCAAGACAGCGGGCCAGGGGAGACCCAGTACTTC
TRBJ1-6 | many | TRBV12-3/TRBV12-4 | TRBD1 | CASRPQGSSYNSPLHF | TGTGCCAGCAGACCACAGGGGAGCTCCTATAATTCACCCCTCCACTTT
TRBJ2-4 | many | TRBV7-9 | . | CASSSLERNIQYF | TGTGCCAGCAGCTCCCTGGAGAGGAACATTCAGTACTTC
TRBJ1-1 | many | TRBV7-9 | TRBD1 | CASSRTRGVDTEAFF | TGTGCCAGCAGCCGCACCAGGGGGGTGGACACTGAAGCTTTCTTT
TRBJ1-2 | many | TRBV6-1 | . | CASSESARPNYGYTF | TGTGCCAGCAGTGAATCGGCCAGGCCCAACTATGGCTACACCTTC
TRBJ1-5 | many | TRBV20-1 | . | CSARDQARSNQPQHF | TGCAGTGCTAGAGATCAAGCCAGGAGCAATCAGCCCCAGCATTTT
TRBJ1-2 | many | TRBV4-1 | TRBD1 | CASSQVVPGPQGLNYGYTF | TGCGCCAGCAGCCAAGTGGTTCCGGGGCCACAGGGGCTTAACTATGGCTACACCTTC
TRBJ2-7 | many | TRBV6-1 | . | CASSADRPSYEQYF | TGTGCCAGCAGTGCCGACAGGCCCTCCTACGAGCAGTACTTC
TRBJ2-2 | many | TRBV6-5 | TRBD1 | CASSYGTGGVGELFF | TGTGCCAGCAGTTACGGGACAGGGGGCGTCGGGGAGCTGTTTTTT
TRBJ2-7 | many | TRBV20-1 | TRBD2 | CSATGLALGSYEQYF | TGCAGTGCTACCGGACTAGCGTTAGGGTCGTACGAGCAGTACTTC
TRBJ2-5 | many | TRBV5-5 | . | CASSSNAAVETQYF | TGTGCCAGCAGCTCTAACGCGGCCGTGGAGACCCAGTACTTC
TRBJ1-1 | many | TRBV6-1 | TRBD1 | CATQGAAVLAFF | TGTGCCACCCAGGGGGCAGCCGTCTTAGCTTTCTTT
TRBJ1-1 | . | TRBV6-2/TRBV6-3 | . | CASTSYLNTEAFF | TGTGCCAGCACCTCGTACTTGAACACTGAAGCTTTCTTT
TRBJ1-2 | many | TRBV12-3/TRBV12-4 | . | CASSFDKGSRYTF | TGTGCCAGCAGTTTCGACAAGGGGAGCCGCTACACCTTC
TRBJ1-3 | many | TRBV12-3/TRBV12-4 | . | CASSLEGLMDGNTIYF | TGTGCCAGCAGTTTAGAGGGACTTATGGACGGAAACACCATATATTTT
TRBJ1-2 | many | TRBV5-1 | . | CASSFYRTDGYTF | TGCGCCAGCAGCTTCTACAGAACCGATGGCTACACCTTC
TRBJ2-7 | . | TRBV28 | . | CASSLDLQGFEQYF | TGTGCCAGCAGTTTGGACCTCCAAGGTTTTGAGCAGTACTTC
TRBJ2-5 | few | TRBV24-1 | . | CATSDSPKTGEETQYF | TGTGCCACCAGTGATTCCCCTAAGACAGGAGAAGAGACCCAGTACTTC
TRBJ1-1 | few | TRBV24-1 | TRBD1 | CATSGRGQGAEAFF | TGTGCCACCAGTGGGAGGGGACAGGGCGCTGAAGCTTTCTTT
TRBJ2-5 | many | TRBV12-3/TRBV12-4 | TRBD2 | CASSLSVRLAGVRETQYF | TGTGCCAGCAGTTTATCCGTCAGACTAGCGGGGGTCAGAGAGACCCAGTACTTC
TRBJ2-2 | many | TRBV24-1 | TRBD1 | CATSKTGAANTGELFF | TGTGCCACCAGTAAGACAGGGGCCGCGAACACCGGGGAGCTGTTTTTT
TRBJ1-5 | many | TRBV6-5 | . | CASSYQGIDQPQHF | TGTGCCAGCAGTTATCAGGGGATAGATCAGCCCCAGCATTTT
TRBJ2-7 | many | TRBV12-5 | TRBD2 | CASGPRTSGFYEQYF | TGTGCTAGTGGCCCTCGGACTAGCGGCTTCTACGAGCAGTACTTC
TRBJ2-5 | many | TRBV24-1 | TRBD2 | CATSEWREFGETQYF | TGTGCCACCAGTGAGTGGCGGGAGTTTGGTGAGACCCAGTACTTC
TRBJ1-5 | many | TRBV11-2 | . | CASSLGQWGGNQPQHF | TGTGCCAGCAGCTTAGGACAGTGGGGGGGCAATCAGCCCCAGCATTTT
TRBJ1-1 | many | TRBV13 | . | CASSLAGGESKAFF | TGTGCCAGCAGCTTAGCCGGGGGCGAAAGCAAAGCTTTCTTT
TRBJ2-7 | many | TRBV6-5 | . | CASSYGPSAATYEQYF | TGTGCCAGCAGTTACGGCCCTAGCGCCGCCACCTACGAGCAGTACTTC
TRBJ1-1 | many | TRBV7-9 | TRBD1 | CASSLGQGKNTEAFF | TGTGCCAGCAGCCTGGGACAGGGGAAGAACACTGAAGCTTTCTTT
TRBJ2-7 | . | TRBV7-8 | TRBD1 | CASSHPGTVGSNEQYF | TGTGCCAGCAGCCACCCTGGGACAGTGGGATCCAACGAGCAGTACTTC
TRBJ2-7 | many | TRBV6-1 | . | CASSERGYEQYF | TGTGCCAGCAGTGAACGAGGCTACGAGCAGTACTTC
TRBJ2-5 | many | TRBV12-3/TRBV12-4 | . | CASSYWQQETQYF | TGTGCCAGCAGTTATTGGCAACAAGAGACCCAGTACTTC
TRBJ1-5 | many | TRBV6-1 | . | CASSERGTALHSNQPQHF | TGTGCCAGCAGTGAACGGGGGACCGCGCTTCATAGCAATCAGCCCCAGCATTTT
TRBJ1-2 | many | TRBV5-1 | . | CASSGTGTNYGYTF | TGCGCCAGCAGCGGAACCGGGACAAACTATGGCTACACCTTC
TRBJ2-5 | many | TRBV6-2/TRBV6-3 | . | CASSYKETQYF | TGTGCCAGCAGTTACAAAGAGACCCAGTACTTC
TRBJ1-5 | many | TRBV10-3 | . | CAISPVWTLAEGNQPQHF | TGTGCCATCAGCCCCGTATGGACACTGGCCGAGGGCAATCAGCCCCAGCATTTT
TRBJ2-7 | many | TRBV11-2 | TRBD2 | CASSLSIGLAGGYEQYF | TGTGCCAGCAGCTTATCAATCGGACTAGCGGGAGGCTACGAGCAGTACTTC
TRBJ1-1 | . | TRBV12-3/TRBV12-4 | . | CASMSGADITEAFF | TGTGCCAGCATGTCAGGTGCGGATATCACTGAAGCTTTCTTT
TRBJ2-7 | . | TRBV7-2 | . | CASSLAFLDSTKAYEQYF | TGTGCCAGCAGCTTAGCCTTCCTCGACAGCACAAAAGCCTACGAGCAGTACTTC
TRBJ1-2 | many | TRBV2 | TRBD1 | CASGATGSYGYGYTF | TGTGCCAGCGGCGCGACAGGGAGCTATGGCTATGGCTACACCTTC
TRBJ1-5 | . | TRBV20-1 | . | CSASPDSDQPQHF | TGCAGTGCTAGCCCGGACAGCGATCAGCCCCAGCATTTT
TRBJ2-2 | few | TRBV12-3/TRBV12-4 | TRBD2 | CASSLRPGGVFGTGELFF | TGTGCCAGCAGTTTAAGACCCGGGGGGGTATTTGGAACCGGGGAGCTGTTTTTT
TRBJ2-7 | many | TRBV12-3/TRBV12-4 | TRBD1 | CASSPGTGFEQYF | TGTGCCAGCAGTCCTGGGACAGGGTTCGAGCAGTACTTC
TRBJ2-7 | many | TRBV9 | TRBD2 | CASSGTSGGHEQYF | TGTGCCAGCAGCGGCACTAGCGGGGGGCACGAGCAGTACTTC
TRBJ1-1 | . | TRBV7-9 | . | CASSLPDRNTEAFF | TGTGCCAGCAGCTTACCGGACAGAAACACTGAAGCTTTCTTT
TRBJ2-7 | many | TRBV6-5 | . | CASSLWADDSYEQYF | TGTGCCAGCAGTCTATGGGCAGACGACTCCTACGAGCAGTACTTC
TRBJ2-5 | many | TRBV24-1 | . | CATAGGGQETQYF | TGTGCCACCGCTGGCGGAGGGCAAGAGACCCAGTACTTC
TRBJ1-1 | many | TRBV6-5 | . | CASSYSKFQVEAFF | TGTGCCAGCAGTTACTCCAAATTCCAAGTTGAAGCTTTCTTT
TRBJ1-5 | many | TRBV20-1 | . | CSATFQGVTQPQHF | TGCAGTGCTACTTTTCAGGGCGTCACTCAGCCCCAGCATTTT
TRBJ1-3 | . | TRBV3-1 | . | CASQPQLGISGNTIYF | TGTGCCAGTCAGCCCCAGTTGGGCATCTCTGGAAACACCATATATTTT